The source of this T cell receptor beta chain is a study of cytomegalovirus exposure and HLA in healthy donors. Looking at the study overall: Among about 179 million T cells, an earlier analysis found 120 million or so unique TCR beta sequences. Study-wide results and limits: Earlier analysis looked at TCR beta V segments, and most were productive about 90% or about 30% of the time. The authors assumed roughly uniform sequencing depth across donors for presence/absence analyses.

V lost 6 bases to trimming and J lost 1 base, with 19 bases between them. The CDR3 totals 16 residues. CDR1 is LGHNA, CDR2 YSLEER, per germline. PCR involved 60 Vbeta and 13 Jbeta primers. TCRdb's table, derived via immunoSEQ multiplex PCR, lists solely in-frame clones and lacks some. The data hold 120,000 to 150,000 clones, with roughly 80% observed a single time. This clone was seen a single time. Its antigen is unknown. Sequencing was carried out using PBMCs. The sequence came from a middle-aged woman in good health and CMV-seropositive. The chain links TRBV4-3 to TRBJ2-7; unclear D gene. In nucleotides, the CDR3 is TGCGCCAGCAGTCCCACGGTTCTTCGGAGATCCTACGAGCAGTACTTC. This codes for CASSPTVLRRSYEQYF.